What follows describes a single T cell receptor beta chain. Its antigen remains unidentified. The CDR3 runs 16 residues. Germline V lookup: CDR1 SGHVS, CDR2 FQNEAQ. Unmatched junction bases numbered 4, after V lost 1 base and J lost 5 bases. The protocol was immunoSEQ multiplex PCR, while the TCRdb copy is restricted to in-frame clones and leaves out a portion. The sample has some 33,000 clones, about 94% seen once. The data were taken from a study of circulating and synovial CD4+ cells in juvenile arthritis. Broader study findings: Circulating pathogenic-like lymphocytes shared a substantially higher fraction of CDR3 sequences with synovium than bulk blood.

The clonotype was recovered from a human donor with juvenile idiopathic arthritis. Sequences were obtained from CD4+ T cells from blood. This chain uses TRBV7-8 with TRBJ1-5; 11 nucleotides line up with TRBD1. CDR3 coding DNA: TGTGCCAGCAGCTTAGGCGGGACAGGGGGGTATCAGCCCCAGCATTTT. Encoded protein: CASSLGGTGGYQPQHF. Drawing the rest from reference TRBV7-8 and TRBJ1-5, the complete variable domain is GAGVSQSPRYKVAKRGQDVALRCDPISGHVSLFWYQQALGQGPEFLTYFQNEAQLDKSGLPSDRFFAERPEGSVSTLKIQRTQQEDSAVYLCASSLGGTGGYQPQHFGDGTRLSIL.